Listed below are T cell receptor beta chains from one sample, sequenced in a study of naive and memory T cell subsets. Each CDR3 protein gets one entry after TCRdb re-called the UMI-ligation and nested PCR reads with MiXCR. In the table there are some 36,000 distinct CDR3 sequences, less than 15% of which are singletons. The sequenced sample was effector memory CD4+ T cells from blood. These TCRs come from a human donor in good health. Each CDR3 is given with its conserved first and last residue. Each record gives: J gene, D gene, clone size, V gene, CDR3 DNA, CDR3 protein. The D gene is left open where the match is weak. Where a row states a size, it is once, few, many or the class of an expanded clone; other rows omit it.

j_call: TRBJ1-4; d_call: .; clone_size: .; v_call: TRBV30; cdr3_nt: TGTGCCTGGAGCCCTGACGCGGGGAGGGAAAAACTGTTTTTT; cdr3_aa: CAWSPDAGREKLFF
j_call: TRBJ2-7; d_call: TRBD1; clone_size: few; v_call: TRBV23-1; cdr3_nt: TGCGCCAGCAGTCAATTCCGGGACAGGGGGTCCTACGAGCAGTACTTC; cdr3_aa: CASSQFRDRGSYEQYF
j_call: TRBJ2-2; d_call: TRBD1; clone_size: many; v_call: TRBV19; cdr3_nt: TGTGCCAGTCGGACAGGGGGGAACGGGGAGCTGTTTTTT; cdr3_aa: CASRTGGNGELFF
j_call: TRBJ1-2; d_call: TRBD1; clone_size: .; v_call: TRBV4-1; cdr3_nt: TGCGCCAGCAGCCAAGATGGTAGGGGGCTGAGCTATGGCTACACCTTC; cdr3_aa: CASSQDGRGLSYGYTF
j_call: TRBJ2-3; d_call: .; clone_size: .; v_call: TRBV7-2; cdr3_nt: TGTGCCAGCAGCTCAGAGGGCGGTGGCACAGATACGCAGTATTTT; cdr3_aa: CASSSEGGGTDTQYF
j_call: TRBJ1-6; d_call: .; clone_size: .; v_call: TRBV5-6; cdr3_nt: TGTGCCAGCAGCTTGGAGGAATCCTATAATTCACCCCTCCACTTT; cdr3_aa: CASSLEESYNSPLHF
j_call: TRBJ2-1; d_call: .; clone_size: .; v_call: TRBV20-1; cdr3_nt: TGCAGTGCATTGACCGCCGGGTCGGGTGGTAATGAGCAGTTCTTC; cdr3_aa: CSALTAGSGGNEQFF
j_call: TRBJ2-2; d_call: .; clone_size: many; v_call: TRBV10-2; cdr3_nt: TGCGCCAGCAGGGACCTGGGACTCACCGGGGAGCTGTTTTTT; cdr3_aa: CASRDLGLTGELFF
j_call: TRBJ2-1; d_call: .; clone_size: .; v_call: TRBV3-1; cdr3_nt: TGTGCCAGCAGCCAAGGACATAACTCCGGGAATGAGCAGTTCTTC; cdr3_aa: CASSQGHNSGNEQFF
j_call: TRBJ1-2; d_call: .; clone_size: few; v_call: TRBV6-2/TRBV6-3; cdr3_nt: TGTGCCAGCACTTTACGGAGGCCCTCCTATGGCTACACCTTC; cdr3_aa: CASTLRRPSYGYTF
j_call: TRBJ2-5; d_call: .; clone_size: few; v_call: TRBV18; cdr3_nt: TGTGCCAGCTCACCAACGCAGGACCAAGAGACCCAGTACTTC; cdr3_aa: CASSPTQDQETQYF
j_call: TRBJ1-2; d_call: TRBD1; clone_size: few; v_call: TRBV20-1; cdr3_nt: TGCAGTGCTATCCAGGGGGCGCGGCATGGCTACACCTTC; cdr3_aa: CSAIQGARHGYTF
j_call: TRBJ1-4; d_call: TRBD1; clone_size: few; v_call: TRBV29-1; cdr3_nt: TGCAGCGCCGGGACAGGGCTCGGGAAACTGTTTTTT; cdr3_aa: CSAGTGLGKLFF
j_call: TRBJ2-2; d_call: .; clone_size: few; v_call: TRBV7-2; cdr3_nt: TGTGCCAGCAGCTTGGCAGAGGGGGTCGGGGAGCTGTTTTTT; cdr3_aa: CASSLAEGVGELFF
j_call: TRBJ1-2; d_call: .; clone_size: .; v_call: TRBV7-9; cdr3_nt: TGTGCCAGCAGCTCCCGGGAGAGCGGCTACACCTTC; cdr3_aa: CASSSRESGYTF
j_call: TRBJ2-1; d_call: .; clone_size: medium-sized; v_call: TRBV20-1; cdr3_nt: TGCAGTGCTAGAAGTAGGGCATTCTACAATGAGCAGTTCTTC; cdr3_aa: CSARSRAFYNEQFF